This TCR beta chain was profiled in a study of Graves' ophthalmopathy and Graves' hyperthyroidism. Whole-study results and caveats: Blood also carried most expanded thyroid clonotypes exceeding 0.001 frequency. Distinction of ophthalmopathy from stable hyperthyroidism by a 13-signature model reached about 87% sensitivity and roughly 78% specificity.

This clonotype was picked up many times. Its specificity is not known. Diagnosis used clinical symptoms, serum thyroxine, TRAb, thyroid ultrasound and orbital computed tomography. The authors amplified TCR beta CDR3 regions from RNA transcripts. Scientists carried out first-round RT-PCR using HTBI primers and then a second-round multiplex PCR. TCRdb used MiXCR to reprocess the multiplex PCR reads, holding one entry per CDR3 protein. The table records about 390,000 distinct CDR3 sequences, about 16% of them present only once. Per the germline V gene, CDR1 is SNHLY and CDR2 is FYNNEI. V was trimmed by 3 bases and J by 7 bases, leaving 4 bases between them. The CDR3 spans 12 residues.

The rearrangement uses TRBV2 and TRBJ1-6; no firm D call. This TCR derives from a woman aged 18 to 35 with stable Graves' hyperthyroidism. The sequencing sample was made of peripheral blood. This CDR3 reads CASSDPNSPLHF. The CDR3 region has the DNA TGTGCCAGCAGTGACCCGAATTCACCCCTCCACTTT.